This TCR beta chain emerged from a study of identical twins' blood T cells. Sample barcodes were added at both library ends during cDNA synthesis. In TCRdb, the 5' RACE reads were re-called with MiXCR into one record per CDR3 protein. The table has fewer than 450,000 distinct CDR3 sequences, 28% seen once. The sequence was obtained from a woman aged 18-49 years in good health. The sample consisted of PBMCs.

The CDR3 region has the DNA TGTGCCAGCAGTTTCGGCAGGGCCTATGGCTACACCTTC. This sequence encodes CASSFGRAYGYTF. The gene calls are TRBV27 and TRBJ1-2; the D gene is possibly TRBD1 (5 bases). The V and J ends lost 3 bases and 4 bases respectively, with 9 bases between them. Germline V lookup: CDR1 MNHEY, CDR2 SMNVEV (reference sequence). The CDR3 consists of 13 residues.